The rows below give T cell receptor beta chains drawn from one sample of a study. MiXCR was run by TCRdb on the 5' RACE reads, yielding one entry per CDR3 protein. The sample has under 60,000 distinct CDR3 sequences, 25% to 30% seen once. Sequenced material: naive CD4+ T cells sorted from blood. These TCRs come from a female donor with breast cancer. Both conserved end residues are part of each CDR3. A D gene is named only where the DNA matches it firmly. Clone size appears in some rows only: once, few, many, or a class for an expanded clone.

abundance	v_gene	d_gene	j_gene	CDR3aa	CDR3nt
-	TRBV7-2	TRBD1	TRBJ2-1	CASRKTGTDYNEQFF	TGTGCCAGCAGAAAGACCGGGACAGACTACAATGAGCAGTTCTTC
medium-sized	TRBV20-1	-	TRBJ2-5	CSAAMPGGAVPETQYF	TGCAGTGCTGCTATGCCCGGTGGGGCTGTCCCTGAGACCCAGTACTTC
-	TRBV27	TRBD2	TRBJ2-2	CASTRAGGLNTGELFF	TGTGCCAGCACCCGAGCGGGAGGGCTGAACACCGGGGAGCTGTTTTTT
-	TRBV4-1	-	TRBJ1-5	CASSQGPVSNQPQHF	TGCGCCAGCAGCCAAGGCCCAGTTAGCAATCAGCCCCAGCATTTT
few	TRBV12-3/TRBV12-4	TRBD2	TRBJ2-7	CASSSGSYEQYF	TGTGCCAGCTCTAGCGGTTCCTACGAGCAGTACTTC
many	TRBV5-1	-	TRBJ2-3	CASSLLGSTDTQYF	TGCGCCAGCAGCTTGCTCGGCAGCACAGATACGCAGTATTTT
-	TRBV2	-	TRBJ2-7	CASGGDSYEQYF	TGTGCCAGCGGAGGCGATTCCTACGAGCAGTACTTC
-	TRBV3-1	-	TRBJ2-2	CASSRNLGTGELFF	TGTGCCAGCAGCCGCAACCTAGGTACCGGGGAGCTGTTTTTT
few	TRBV29-1	TRBD1	TRBJ1-1	CSVAPGQGFTEAFF	TGCAGCGTGGCACCGGGACAGGGTTTCACTGAAGCTTTCTTT
-	TRBV5-1	-	TRBJ1-1	CASSLAGGRTEAFF	TGCGCCAGCAGCTTGGCGGGGGGGCGCACTGAAGCTTTCTTT
many	TRBV7-6	-	TRBJ2-1	CASSSRGRQGLEQFF	TGTGCCAGCAGCTCTCGAGGCCGACAGGGACTAGAGCAGTTCTTC
once	TRBV6-4	-	TRBJ1-2	CVNFNYGYTF	TGTGTCAACTTTAACTATGGCTACACCTTC
few	TRBV10-2	-	TRBJ1-2	CASSPGGYGYTF	TGCGCCAGCAGCCCAGGAGGATATGGCTACACCTTC
few	TRBV7-2	TRBD1	TRBJ2-3	CASSLFPRTGRGTDTQYF	TGTGCCAGCAGCTTATTTCCCCGGACAGGGCGTGGCACAGATACGCAGTATTTT
-	TRBV7-2	-	TRBJ1-1	CASSRGTANTEAFF	TGTGCCAGCAGCCGTGGGACGGCGAACACTGAAGCTTTCTTT
-	TRBV7-8	-	TRBJ2-6	CASSFQPRPGANVLTF	TGTGCCAGCAGCTTTCAACCCCGCCCTGGGGCCAACGTCCTGACTTTC
-	TRBV2	-	TRBJ2-4	CASSEEGRLNIQYF	TGTGCCAGCAGTGAAGAGGGCCGGTTGAACATTCAGTACTTC
many	TRBV29-1	-	TRBJ1-1	CSVPGGGEAFF	TGCAGCGTCCCGGGGGGTGGTGAAGCTTTCTTT
few	TRBV6-5	TRBD2	TRBJ2-7	CASSAPGTRYEQYF	TGTGCCAGCAGTGCCCCCGGGACTAGATACGAGCAGTACTTC
-	TRBV6-2/TRBV6-3	-	TRBJ2-1	CAGSYETYNEQFF	TGTGCCGGCAGTTACGAGACCTACAATGAGCAGTTCTTC
many	TRBV21-1	-	TRBJ1-5	CASRLQGCSQPQHF	TGTGCCAGCAGATTACAGGGGTGTAGTCAGCCCCAGCATTTT
few	TRBV6-2/TRBV6-3	-	TRBJ2-5	CASSYGTPGTQYF	TGTGCCAGCAGTTACGGGACGCCGGGGACCCAGTACTTC
-	TRBV6-2/TRBV6-3	TRBD2	TRBJ2-5	CASRELAGGQETQYF	TGTGCCAGCAGGGAACTAGCGGGAGGCCAAGAGACCCAGTACTTC
once	TRBV7-8	-	TRBJ1-1	CTSSLGAANTEAFF	TGTACCAGCAGCTTAGGCGCGGCGAACACTGAAGCTTTCTTT
few	TRBV28	TRBD1	TRBJ1-2	CASSLPSRDRPSGYTF	TGTGCCAGCAGTTTACCAAGCCGGGACAGGCCATCGGGCTACACCTTC
-	TRBV7-3	TRBD2	TRBJ2-2	CASSLRFSGGPAGNTGELFF	TGTGCCAGCAGCTTAAGGTTCTCGGGAGGGCCCGCGGGGAACACCGGGGAGCTGTTTTTT
many	TRBV20-1	-	TRBJ1-5	CSARDPGKSQPQHF	TGCAGTGCTAGAGATCCAGGGAAGAGTCAGCCCCAGCATTTT
few	TRBV29-1	-	TRBJ2-1	CSVEDWGSDSPYNEQFF	TGCAGCGTTGAAGATTGGGGTTCTGACAGTCCCTACAATGAGCAGTTCTTC
few	TRBV5-4	TRBD2	TRBJ2-3	CASSPGLAGTTDTQYF	TGTGCCAGCAGCCCGGGGCTAGCGGGGACCACAGATACGCAGTATTTT
few	TRBV27	TRBD2	TRBJ2-1	CASREGLGLAGSNEQFF	TGTGCCAGCAGAGAGGGCTTAGGACTAGCGGGAAGCAATGAGCAGTTCTTC
many	TRBV7-2	-	TRBJ2-2	CASSSFTGELFF	TGTGCCAGCAGCTCCTTCACCGGGGAGCTGTTTTTT
few	TRBV6-5	TRBD2	TRBJ2-3	CASSSSPSGEDTDTQYF	TGTGCCAGCAGTTCCTCCCCTAGCGGGGAAGACACAGATACGCAGTATTTT
few	TRBV3-1	TRBD2	TRBJ2-1	CASSQQPGTSPLNEQFF	TGTGCCAGCAGCCAGCAGCCCGGGACTAGCCCACTCAATGAGCAGTTCTTC
-	TRBV11-2	-	TRBJ2-2	CASSPRMAGELFF	TGTGCCAGCAGCCCCAGGATGGCCGGGGAGCTGTTTTTT
-	TRBV6-2/TRBV6-3	TRBD2	TRBJ2-1	CACSDPGLAGGGYNEQFF	TGTGCCTGCAGTGACCCGGGACTAGCGGGAGGGGGGTACAATGAGCAGTTCTTC
few	TRBV28	-	TRBJ1-3	CASSPITGPGNTIYF	TGTGCCAGCAGTCCGATTACAGGGCCTGGAAACACCATATATTTT